Listed here is a single T cell receptor (beta chain). Its antigen is not identified. This specimen comes from a study of PD-1 blockade in classical Hodgkin lymphoma. Study-wide results and limits: Baseline diversity in complete responders resembled that of newly diagnosed patients. Unlike CD8+ TCR diversity, which did not rise significantly by C4D1, CD4+ TCR diversity did. Those patients who began receiving nivolumab less than 1 year after ASCT had lower diversity, and they were excluded.

All the patients suffered relapse after autologous stem cell transplantation, and brentuximab vedotin exposure differed. TCRdb's copy holds only in-frame clones and misses some; the assay was immunoSEQ multiplex PCR. The sample has over 80,000 clones; 92% are singletons. This sample comprised peripheral blood mononuclear cells (PBMCs), obtained at baseline. The sequence derives from a human donor with classical Hodgkin lymphoma.

The CDR3 sequence: CASSLDSWQETQYF. CDR3 bases: TGTGCCAGCAGCCTTGACAGTTGGCAAGAGACCCAGTACTTC. This rearrangement joins TRBV27 to TRBJ2-5, with a possible D match to TRBD1 (5 bases). Germline-derived CDR1 and CDR2 are MNHEY and SMNVEV (reference sequence). The CDR3 covers 14 residues. Trimming pared 6 bases from V and 2 bases from J, leaving 13 bases between.